The source of this T cell receptor (beta chain) is a study of cytomegalovirus exposure and HLA in healthy donors. Study summary: Falling in the Caucasian-associated ancestry cluster were 65% to 90% of under 500 genotyped donors. Findings and caveats of the study: For cytomegalovirus status, the classifier reportedly gave diagnoses with high specificity and sensitivity.

Researchers ran the PCR with 60 Vbeta and 13 Jbeta primers. Assay: immunoSEQ multiplex PCR; the TCRdb copy retains only in-frame clones and omits some. The sample lists about 180,000 clones, about four fifths occurring once. As regards this clone: Its antigen is currently unknown.

The germline V gene has CDR1 SGHRS and CDR2 YFSETQ. The V gene lost 1 base and the J gene lost 6 bases, with 7 bases spanning the gap. This CDR3 region has 12 residues. The V gene is TRBV5-1, the J gene TRBJ1-2; perhaps TRBD1 as D (6 bases). This clonotype was obtained from a woman aged 30 to 39 in good health and CMV-seronegative. Sequenced material: PBMCs. Here the CDR3 reads CASSLNRDGYTF. Here the CDR3 DNA reads TGCGCCAGCAGCTTGAACAGGGATGGCTACACCTTC.